This T cell receptor beta chain was identified during a study of monozygotic twins with inflammatory bowel disease. TCRdb reprocessed the 5' RACE reads and stores each CDR3 protein as one record, lacking DNA. The table gives 70,000 to 95,000 distinct CDR3 sequences; the top ten clones make up 7.4% of it. Whole blood, unsorted for T cells, was the source of total RNA. This sequence was found in a human donor with ulcerative colitis or Crohn's disease, or a healthy co-twin of an affected twin (not recorded which). The sample was blood.

CDR3 sequence: CASSYWDTGELFF. This sequence joins TRBV6-2 or TRBV6-3 and TRBJ2-2. The CDR3 totals 13 residues. Germline V lookup: CDR1 MNHEY, CDR2 SVGEGT.